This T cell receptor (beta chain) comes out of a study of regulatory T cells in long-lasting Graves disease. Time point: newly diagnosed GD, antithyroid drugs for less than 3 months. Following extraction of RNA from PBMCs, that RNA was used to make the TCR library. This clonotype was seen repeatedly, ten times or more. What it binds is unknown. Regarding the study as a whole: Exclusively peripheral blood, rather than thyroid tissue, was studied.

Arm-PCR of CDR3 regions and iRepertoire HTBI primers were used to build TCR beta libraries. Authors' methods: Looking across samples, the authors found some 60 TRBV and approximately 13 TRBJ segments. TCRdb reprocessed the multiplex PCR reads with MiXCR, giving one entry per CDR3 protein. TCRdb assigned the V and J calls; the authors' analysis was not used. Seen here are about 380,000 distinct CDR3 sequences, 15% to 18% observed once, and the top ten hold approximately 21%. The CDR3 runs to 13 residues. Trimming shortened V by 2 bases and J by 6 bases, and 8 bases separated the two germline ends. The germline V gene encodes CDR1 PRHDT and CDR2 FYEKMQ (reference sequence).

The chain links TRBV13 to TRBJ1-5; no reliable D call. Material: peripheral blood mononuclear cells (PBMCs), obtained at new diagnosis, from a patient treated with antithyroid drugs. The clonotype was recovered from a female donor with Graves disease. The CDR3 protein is CASSLRAFQPQHF. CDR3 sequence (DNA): TGTGCCAGCAGCTTACGTGCATTTCAGCCCCAGCATTTT. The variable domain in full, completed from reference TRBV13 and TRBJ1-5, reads AAGVIQSPRHLIKEKRETATLKCYPIPRHDTVYWYQQGPGQDPQFLISFYEKMQSDKGSIPDRFSAQQFSDYHSELNMSSLELGDSALYFCASSLRAFQPQHFGDGTRLSIL.